This TCR beta chain derives from a study of siplizumab effects on memory and regulatory T cells (dated by TCRdb to the late 2010s). With regard to the full study: The study examined how the anti-CD2 antibody siplizumab affects alloreactive T-cell subsets in allogeneic mixed lymphocyte reactions built from human PBMCs.

With regard to this clone: There is no known antigen for this receptor. It has no much larger one-base neighbor in the sample; base qualities were not kept.

What the research found in general, with its limitations: Among mappable alloreactive CD4+ clones, the Treg-derived fraction averaged around 70% with siplizumab versus roughly 29% in control reactions. Greater diversity appeared to be present in unstimulated naive T cells than in memory T cells, and a substantial contribution to the alloresponse seemed to be made by naive cells. No functional confirmation was obtained for the suppressive function of proliferating Tregs from siplizumab cultures. About 80-96% of proliferating CD4+ or CD8+ clones could not be given a naive or memory phenotype. The cumulative frequency of alloreactive sequences that could be traced back to unstimulated CD4+ memory T cells was significantly reduced by siplizumab. Because sequences below about 10^-5 frequency were poorly captured, only a minor fraction of alloreactive clones could be mapped to unstimulated subsets.

The library relied on the immunoSEQ multiplex PCR assay. Each sample had some 10^5 TCR templates assayed by the deep sequencing platform. Genomic DNA extracted from sorted T cells was used for TCRbeta CDR3 sequencing. Regarding the original processing steps: The R programming language was used for clonal analysis of TCRbeta CDR3 data. Alloreactive CD4+ and CD8+ clones were identified by comparing unstimulated samples to CFSE-low samples taken after the reaction. Regulatory or non-regulatory origin was assigned to alloreactive CD4+ clones by matching of sequences to sorted unstimulated Treg and non-Treg repertoires. What TCRdb holds here is the immuneACCESS table cut down to in-frame rearrangements. Part of the clones is not present; checked against another copy, under half of the missing clones reflect an unresolved V gene, and the others are unexplained. D and trimming come from the DNA, and the V and J calls and clone size come from that table. This sample comprises some 41,000 clones, about 89% of them detected only once. 0.25% of the sample is taken by the ten largest.

From the cysteine through the phenylalanine, the CDR3 covers 15 amino acids. Only CDR3 DNA remains: 45 bases, in frame from the first base. The germline V gene provides CDR1 ENHRY and CDR2 SYGVKD. The V end loses 1 base and the J end loses 2 bases, and a stretch of 11 bases separates them. Additional sequencing covered unstimulated subsets from three donor pairs, namely CD8+ effector memory, CD4+ naive, CD8+ TEMRA, CD4+ memory and CD8+ naive. TCRbeta CDR3 sequencing was performed on sorted unstimulated T cells and on proliferating T cells recovered from mixed lymphocyte reactions. Fresh whole blood from approximately ten HLA-typed healthy donors was used to isolate PBMCs.

The chain is encoded by TRBV10-3 joined to TRBJ1-1; no D gene is confidently identified. Sequencing was done on a sample of naive CD4+ T cells sorted from blood. Read against the paper, the sample's cell subset or site label means: unstimulated naive T cells. This receptor was taken from a human donor in good health. Read as DNA, the sequence is TGTGCCATCAGTGAGTATCAGACGGGAAACACTGAAGCTTTCTTT. Protein translation: CAISEYQTGNTEAFF.